These T cell receptor beta chains were read from a single sample in a study of human T cells and chemical hapten exposure. A single record per CDR3 protein comes from TCRdb applying MiXCR to the RACE reads. This table has just under 65,000 distinct CDR3 sequences, 11% appearing once. Sequenced material: whole blood, taken in connection with sensitization to the hapten diphenylcyclopropenone (DPC). These TCRs come from a woman aged 30 to 39 with alopecia areata. Some clones in this sample may be carry-over from other donors' samples. Both conserved end residues are part of each CDR3. The D gene is left open where the match is weak. Size is stated for part of the rows, as once, few or many counts, or as a class when the clone is expanded.

TRBD1 TRBJ1-1 14 many TRBV12-3/TRBV12-4 TGTGCCAGCAGCCGGGACAGCTTGAACACTGAAGCTTTCTTT CASSRDSLNTEAFF
- TRBJ2-4 15 many TRBV3-1 TGTGCCAGCAGCCAAGGGAGAGCGGCGGTTAACATTCAGTACTTC CASSQGRAAVNIQYF
- TRBJ2-7 17 - TRBV4-3 TGCGCCAGCAGCCAAGAATGGGAGGCGGAGAGCTCCTACGAGCAGTACTTC CASSQEWEAESSYEQYF
- TRBJ1-4 14 - TRBV3-1 TGTGCCAGCAGCCGCGGGGGGATCAATGAAAAACTGTTTTTT CASSRGGINEKLFF
- TRBJ1-2 13 - TRBV12-3/TRBV12-4 TGTGCCAGCAGTTTAGGGTTGGACTATGGCTACACCTTC CASSLGLDYGYTF
TRBD2 TRBJ2-5 14 many TRBV5-1 TGCGCCAGCGGGGGGACTAGCGGCCAAGGGACCCAGTACTTC CASGGTSGQGTQYF
TRBD1 TRBJ2-7 14 - TRBV6-6 TGTGCCAGCAGGATACAGGGGAAGGGGGACGAGCAGTACTTC CASRIQGKGDEQYF
TRBD1 TRBJ2-2 16 many TRBV4-1 TGCGCCAGCAGCCCGGGGACAGGGATCGCCACCGGGGAGCTGTTTTTT CASSPGTGIATGELFF
- TRBJ2-2 14 many TRBV12-5 TGTGCTAGTGCACGGGACGGAGCATACGGGGAGCTGTTTTTT CASARDGAYGELFF
TRBD1 TRBJ2-7 11 many TRBV11-2 TGTGCCAGCAGCCCAGGGGGCGAGCAGTACTTC CASSPGGEQYF
TRBD2 TRBJ2-1 17 - TRBV4-1 TGCGCCAGCAGCCAAGTGGGGACTAGCGGGAGGAGTGGCGAGCAGTTCTTC CASSQVGTSGRSGEQFF
- TRBJ1-1 13 many TRBV24-1 TGTGCCATCCAGGGAACTGGGGACACTGAAGCTTTCTTT CAIQGTGDTEAFF
- TRBJ2-4 12 few TRBV6-2/TRBV6-3 TGTGCCAGCAGTTACAGCTCCAACATTCAGTACTTC CASSYSSNIQYF
- TRBJ1-4 13 - TRBV2 TGTGCCAGCGATGTATCTCGCGGTGAAAAACTGTTTTTT CASDVSRGEKLFF
- TRBJ2-2 16 - TRBV7-8 TGTGCCAGCAGCTCACCCCAATGGAGGGTGGCCGGGGAGCTGTTTTTT CASSSPQWRVAGELFF
- TRBJ1-1 13 few TRBV29-1 TGCAGCGTTGACCACAGGGTTGGCACTGAAGCTTTCTTT CSVDHRVGTEAFF
- TRBJ1-5 13 - TRBV20-1 TGCAGTGCTAGATCCGGAGCGGATCAGCCCCAGCATTTT CSARSGADQPQHF
- TRBJ2-1 15 - TRBV5-4 TGTGCCAGCAGCTTGGGTAGCGCCTCCTACAATGAGCAGTTCTTC CASSLGSASYNEQFF
- TRBJ1-1 15 - TRBV7-3 TGTGCCAGCAGCCCCGGTGGGTATGGGGGCACTGAAGCTTTCTTT CASSPGGYGGTEAFF
- TRBJ2-7 13 - TRBV7-7 TGTGCCAGCAGTTTCGCTCGGGGGAACGAGCAGTACTTC CASSFARGNEQYF
TRBD1 TRBJ1-4 14 many TRBV30 TGTGCCTTACAATCCGGGACAGCGGACGAAAAACTGTTTTTT CALQSGTADEKLFF
- TRBJ1-1 13 many TRBV2 TGTGCCAGCACCAGGAACATGAACACTGAAGCTTTCTTT CASTRNMNTEAFF
- TRBJ2-3 15 - TRBV20-1 TGCAGTGCTAACCTTCGCGGGGGCAGCGCAGATACGCAGTATTTT CSANLRGGSADTQYF
TRBD1 TRBJ2-1 15 - TRBV29-1 TGCAGCGTTGAAGTACAGGGGGCCAGAAACAATGAGCAGTTCTTC CSVEVQGARNNEQFF
TRBD1 TRBJ1-5 15 many TRBV5-1 TGCGCCAGCAGCTCGGGACAGGATAGCAATCAGCCCCAGCATTTT CASSSGQDSNQPQHF